This is a list of T cell receptor beta chains from one sample in a study of blood T cell repertoires in COVID-19. Method: immunoSEQ multiplex PCR; TCRdb's copy keeps in-frame clones and lacks some. The sample contains 120,000 or so clones, more than 65% of which appear only once. Source material: peripheral blood. The receptors were sampled from a human donor in a cohort sampled during active COVID-19. CDR3s include the opening cysteine and the closing phenylalanine or tryptophan. Fields, in order: J gene, V gene, D gene, clone size, CDR3 DNA, CDR3 protein. The D gene is left open where the match is weak. Not every row has a clone size; where given, it reads once, few, many or a size class.

J gene: TRBJ2-3; V gene: TRBV10-3; D gene: -; clone size: -; CDR3 DNA: TGTGCCATCAGTGGGTCCGTAGATACGCAGTATTTT; CDR3 protein: CAISGSVDTQYF
J gene: TRBJ1-1; V gene: TRBV27; D gene: -; clone size: few; CDR3 DNA: TGTGCCAGCAGTCATTCGGGGGACACTGAAGCTTTCTTT; CDR3 protein: CASSHSGDTEAFF
J gene: TRBJ1-3; V gene: TRBV6-1; D gene: -; clone size: -; CDR3 DNA: TGTGCCAGCAGTGAGTCCCCAGTTGGTCTTGGAAACACCATATATTTT; CDR3 protein: CASSESPVGLGNTIYF
J gene: TRBJ1-2; V gene: TRBV30; D gene: -; clone size: -; CDR3 DNA: TGTGCCTGGAGTGTAAATACGCGCTATGGCTACACCTTC; CDR3 protein: CAWSVNTRYGYTF
J gene: TRBJ1-2; V gene: TRBV4-3; D gene: -; clone size: -; CDR3 DNA: TGCGCCAGCAGCCAAGACAGAGACCCGGGCTATGGCTACACCTTC; CDR3 protein: CASSQDRDPGYGYTF
J gene: TRBJ2-2; V gene: TRBV7-2; D gene: -; clone size: few; CDR3 DNA: TGTGCCAGCAGCCCCCAGGGGTCCACCGGGGAGCTGTTTTTT; CDR3 protein: CASSPQGSTGELFF
J gene: TRBJ2-5; V gene: TRBV9; D gene: -; clone size: -; CDR3 DNA: TGTGCCAGCAGCCCCGGAAGAGGGTTCCAAGAGACCCAGTACTTC; CDR3 protein: CASSPGRGFQETQYF
J gene: TRBJ2-1; V gene: TRBV4-1; D gene: TRBD2; clone size: -; CDR3 DNA: TGCGCCAGCAGCCAAGGTCAGCGGGGGGGCCTGGAGAATGAGCAGTTCTTC; CDR3 protein: CASSQGQRGGLENEQFF
J gene: TRBJ2-7; V gene: TRBV18; D gene: TRBD1; clone size: -; CDR3 DNA: TGTGCCAGCTCACCACAATCAGGGGGAGACGAGCAGTACTTC; CDR3 protein: CASSPQSGGDEQYF
J gene: TRBJ1-6; V gene: TRBV5-8; D gene: -; clone size: -; CDR3 DNA: TGTGCCAGCAGCTTGGGAGGGGGGGATTCACCCCTCCACTTT; CDR3 protein: CASSLGGGDSPLHF
J gene: TRBJ1-3; V gene: TRBV7-3; D gene: -; clone size: -; CDR3 DNA: TGTGCCAGCAGCTTACTAGGGGCTCCAAACTCTGGAAACACCATATATTTT; CDR3 protein: CASSLLGAPNSGNTIYF
J gene: TRBJ1-4; V gene: TRBV19; D gene: -; clone size: -; CDR3 DNA: TGTGCCAGTAGTACGCCAGGGCGCGAAAAACTGTTTTTT; CDR3 protein: CASSTPGREKLFF
J gene: TRBJ1-6; V gene: TRBV30; D gene: TRBD1; clone size: few; CDR3 DNA: TGTGCCTGCCGACCCGGGACAGGGGAATTCGGGAATTCACCCCTCCACTTT; CDR3 protein: CACRPGTGEFGNSPLHF
J gene: TRBJ2-3; V gene: TRBV6-4; D gene: -; clone size: -; CDR3 DNA: TGTGCCAGCAGTGACTCCCGGGGCACAGATACGCAGTATTTT; CDR3 protein: CASSDSRGTDTQYF
J gene: TRBJ2-7; V gene: TRBV5-5; D gene: -; clone size: once; CDR3 DNA: TGTGCCAGCAGCTTGAGGAGGGGTGCAGCCTACGAGCAGTACTTC; CDR3 protein: CASSLRRGAAYEQYF
J gene: TRBJ2-7; V gene: TRBV5-1; D gene: -; clone size: -; CDR3 DNA: TGCGCCAGCAGCTTGGGGACCGGGACCTACGAGCAGTACTTC; CDR3 protein: CASSLGTGTYEQYF
J gene: TRBJ2-5; V gene: TRBV29-1; D gene: TRBD2; clone size: -; CDR3 DNA: TGCAGCGTTGTCGGGAGGGCCGGGGAGACCCAGTACTTC; CDR3 protein: CSVVGRAGETQYF
J gene: TRBJ1-2; V gene: TRBV9; D gene: TRBD1; clone size: few; CDR3 DNA: TGTGCCAGCAGCATGACAGGGGGCAATGGCTACACCTTC; CDR3 protein: CASSMTGGNGYTF
J gene: TRBJ1-5; V gene: TRBV19; D gene: -; clone size: -; CDR3 DNA: TGTGCCAGTAGTTCCTGGACTTCCGCGGGCAATCAGCCCCAGCATTTT; CDR3 protein: CASSSWTSAGNQPQHF
J gene: TRBJ2-7; V gene: TRBV7-2; D gene: TRBD2; clone size: -; CDR3 DNA: TGTGCCAGCAGCTTAGGAGGCGGGAGGAGGACCTACGAGCAGTACTTC; CDR3 protein: CASSLGGGRRTYEQYF
J gene: TRBJ2-1; V gene: TRBV19; D gene: TRBD1; clone size: -; CDR3 DNA: TGTGCCAGTAGTATAGATAGGAACAGGGGGCAACTCGGTGAGCAGTTCTTC; CDR3 protein: CASSIDRNRGQLGEQFF
J gene: TRBJ2-3; V gene: TRBV21-1; D gene: -; clone size: -; CDR3 DNA: TGTGCCAGCAGCATATGGGACAGGGAGGGCACAGATACGCAGTATTTT; CDR3 protein: CASSIWDREGTDTQYF
J gene: TRBJ1-1; V gene: TRBV11-2; D gene: -; clone size: -; CDR3 DNA: TGTGCCAGCAGCTTAGTCAGGGGCGAGGGTGAAGCTTTCTTT; CDR3 protein: CASSLVRGEGEAFF
J gene: TRBJ1-4; V gene: TRBV15; D gene: TRBD1; clone size: -; CDR3 DNA: TGTGCCACCGGTACCGGACAGGACTTTAATGAAAAACTGTTTTTT; CDR3 protein: CATGTGQDFNEKLFF
J gene: TRBJ2-7; V gene: TRBV19; D gene: -; clone size: few; CDR3 DNA: TGTGCCAGTAGTATCGGCCAGGGGAGTGAGCAGTACTTC; CDR3 protein: CASSIGQGSEQYF